The text below deals with one T cell receptor (beta chain). Antigen specificity is unknown. This entry is derived from a study of cytomegalovirus exposure and HLA in healthy donors. Study-level points and caveats: Some public TCRs appeared in many individuals, while most sequences were rare. A few CMV-associated chains were confirmed in vitro to be specific for CMV antigens.

The CDR3 length is 15 residues. The germline V gene has CDR1 MNHEY and CDR2 SVGAGI. J was trimmed by 5 bases and V by 0 bases; bases with no gene match: 5. Separate from the approximately 650-subject first cohort, the approximately 130-subject validation cohort was the one that the donors belonged to. The protocol was immunoSEQ multiplex PCR, while the TCRdb copy is restricted to in-frame clones and leaves out a portion. Of about 180,000 clones listed, just under 90% were seen once; the top ten hold roughly 1.5%. V gene TRBV6-5 combines with J gene TRBJ1-1, with TRBD1 identical over 8 bases. The sample comprised PBMCs. This TCR derives from a woman aged 30 to 39 in good health and CMV-seronegative. Written as DNA, the CDR3 is TGTGCCAGCAGTTACTCGATTACAGGGGGAACTGAAGCTTTCTTT. Translated, it gives CASSYSITGGTEAFF.